The 16 T cell receptor beta chains below all came from one sample that was sequenced in a study of T cells of healthy individuals. In TCRdb, the 5' RACE reads were re-called with MiXCR into one record per CDR3 protein. This sample yields 95,000 to 100,000 distinct CDR3 sequences, of which about 16% are seen a single time; 6.2% belongs to the top ten. These receptors all stem from a human donor in good health.

The table lists this clonotype with many counts. The J gene is TRBJ2-7, the V gene TRBV28, with TRBD2 as a possible D gene (5 bases). Germline lookup yields CDR1 MDHEN and CDR2 SYDVKM. The CDR3 runs to 15 residues. The V end was cut by 7 bases, the J end by 3 bases, with 19 bases between. The CDR3 DNA reads as TGTGCCAGCACTCCTTTCTCAGGAGGTGTCTACGAGCAGTACTTC. Protein: CASTPFSGGVYEQYF.

As concerns this clonotype: A single base separates this from a much larger clone, so it may be a read error. This rearrangement joins TRBV19 to TRBJ2-5, with TRBD2 identical over 8 bases. CDR3 length: 14 residues. Germline V gene lookup returns CDR1 LNHDA and CDR2 SQIVND (reference sequence). The CDR3 DNA sequence: TGTGGCAGTACGATCGCGGGAGGAATACAGACCCAGTACTTC. It codes for CGSTIAGGIQTQYF.

The genes are TRBV29-1 and TRBJ2-1; TRBD2 matches 16 bases. The CDR3 sequence is 16 residues long. V trimming: 5 bases; J trimming: 7 bases; junction bases outside the gene matches: 8. Germline V lookup: CDR1 SQVTM, CDR2 ANQGSEA. The CDR3, as DNA: TGCAGCGTTCCGGGACTAGCGGGAGGGCCGAGAAATGAGCAGTTCTTC. Residues: CSVPGLAGGPRNEQFF.

In its sample, this clonotype was seen many times. The chain combines TRBV11-2 with TRBJ2-5; 9 nucleotides agree with TRBD2. CDR1 is SGHAT, CDR2 FQNNGV, per germline. CDR3 length equals 14 residues. After removal of 5 bases from V and 4 bases from J, the junction contained 5 bases not matched to a gene. As DNA, the CDR3 is TGTGCCAGCAGCCCCCCGACTAGCGGAGAGACCCAGTACTTC. Amino acids: CASSPPTSGETQYF.

The V and J genes are TRBV4-3 and TRBJ2-3; the match to TRBD2 covers 9 bases. After removal of 1 base from V and 8 bases from J, the junction contained 10 bases not matched to a gene. CDR3 length: 16 residues. Germline CDR1 is LGHNA and CDR2 is YSLEER. The CDR3 here is CASSQGGSGGRGTQYF. As DNA, the CDR3 is TGCGCCAGCAGCCAAGGCGGGAGCGGGGGGAGGGGTACGCAGTATTTT.

This rearrangement joins TRBV6-5 to TRBJ1-1; D call uncertain. Trimming took off 6 bases at V and 0 bases at J, with 8 bases between the two ends. The CDR3 consists of 13 residues. Germline V gene data show CDR1 as MNHEY and CDR2 as SVGAGI. The DNA for the CDR3 is TGTGCCAGCAGCCCAATAATGAACACTGAAGCTTTCTTT. Its translation: CASSPIMNTEAFF.

This clonotype has only a few counts. The chain combines TRBV2 with TRBJ1-1; 10 bases line up with TRBD1. This CDR3 is built from 14 residues. Trimming took 6 bases from V and 5 from J; bases not matched to a gene: 6. Germline values: CDR1 SNHLY, CDR2 FYNNEI. This CDR3 is CASRETGGWTEAFF. CDR3 sequence (DNA): TGTGCCAGCAGGGAGACAGGGGGCTGGACTGAAGCTTTCTTT.

In its sample, this clonotype ranks as medium-sized. The chain carries TRBV29-1 and TRBJ2-3; D call uncertain. Trimming shortened V by 1 base and J by 7 bases, and 6 bases separated the two germline ends. The germline V gene encodes CDR1 SQVTM and CDR2 ANQGSEA. This CDR3 is built from 11 residues. This chain's CDR3 is CSVEGVNTQYF. CDR3 nucleotide sequence: TGCAGCGTTGAAGGTGTGAATACGCAGTATTTT.

This clonotype was seen a few times. The chain couples TRBV6-5 to TRBJ2-6; D gene ambiguous. From germline, CDR1 is MNHEY and CDR2 SVGAGI. The CDR3 has 14 amino acids. Trimming shortened V by 7 bases and J by 0 bases, and 7 bases separated the two germline ends. CDR3 nucleotide sequence: TGTGCCAGCACCAAGGGCTCTGGGGCCAACGTCCTGACTTTC. It yields the protein CASTKGSGANVLTF.

The chain uses TRBV6-2 or TRBV6-3 and TRBJ2-7; D not resolved. Germline V gene sequence: CDR1 MNHEY, CDR2 SVGEGT. The CDR3 extends over 14 amino acids. The V end lost 4 bases, the J end lost 2 bases, and 12 bases lay between the germline ends. CDR3 residues: CASSFGSSAYEQYF. DNA of the CDR3: TGTGCCAGCAGTTTTGGGTCCTCTGCCTACGAGCAGTACTTC.

This sequence joins TRBV20-1 and TRBJ2-1, with D hard to call. Germline V gene sequence: CDR1 DFQATT, CDR2 SNEGSKA (reference sequence). V was cut by 6 bases and J by 2 bases, with 20 bases left in between. The CDR3 has 16 amino acids. CDR3 in amino acids: CSASLGASGPYNEQFF. CDR3 DNA: TGCAGTGCAAGCCTAGGCGCGTCGGGCCCCTACAATGAGCAGTTCTTC.

The J gene is TRBJ1-1, the V gene TRBV12-3 or TRBV12-4, with D unclear. V was shortened by 6 bases and J by 4 bases, with 9 bases between the two germline ends. The CDR3 has 12 amino acids. CDR3 in amino acids: CASSRTSTEAFF. The DNA of the CDR3 is TGTGCCAGCAGCCGCACAAGCACTGAAGCTTTCTTT.

The rearrangement joins TRBV20-1 to TRBJ2-5; TRBD1 agrees at 7 bases. Looked up from germline, CDR1 is DFQATT and CDR2 is SNEGSKA (reference sequence). The CDR3 loop spans 13 amino acids. V lost 2 bases to trimming and J lost 5 bases; unmatched junction nucleotides: 5. CDR3 sequence (DNA): TGCAGTGCTAGATTCCAGGGGGTGGAGACCCAGTACTTC. Its protein is CSARFQGVETQYF.

Ten or more counts support this clonotype. The chain links TRBV6-2 or TRBV6-3 to TRBJ1-2; D gene uncertain. The CDR3 runs to 12 residues. With 5 bases removed from V and 7 bases from J, the gap between germline ends came to 11 bases. The germline CDR1 and CDR2 sequences are MNHEY and SVGEGT. CDR3 region: CASSRNLGGYTF. The DNA for the CDR3 is TGTGCCAGCAGTCGGAATTTAGGTGGCTACACCTTC.

This clonotype was picked up many times. An end of the junction differs from the germline gene, which may be a read error. The gene calls are TRBV5-1 and TRBJ1-1; D is unresolved. Germline V gene lookup returns CDR1 SGHRS and CDR2 YFSETQ. The CDR3 contains 12 residues. The CDR3 here is CASSLGPTEAFF. The CDR3 DNA reads as TGTGCCAGCAGCTTAGGTCCAACTGAAGCTTTCTTT.

This clonotype was seen many times. This chain joins TRBV6-5 and TRBJ2-5; D may be TRBD2 (5 bases). Germline CDR1 MNHEY, CDR2 SVGAGI. The CDR3 spans 13 residues. Trimming removed 7 bases at V and 5 bases at J, with 14 bases between. The DNA of the CDR3 is TGTGCCAGCAAGGACTCTTTAGGCGAGACCCAGTACTTC. Translating gives CASKDSLGETQYF.